The following is a T cell receptor (beta chain) sequence with its context. Germline assignment: CDR1 SGHTA and CDR2 FQGNSA. The CDR3 covers 15 residues. The V gene lost 5 bases and the J gene lost 5 bases, with 16 bases spanning the gap. The time point was: patch test 3, about 24 weeks after DPC sensitization. As to treatment: therapeutic diphenylcyclopropenone sensitization with weekly scalp DPC. These data come from a study of human T cells and chemical hapten exposure. The overall study: The patient population, which was mostly female, had alopecia areata, totalis or universalis.

MiXCR, run by TCRdb on the RACE reads, gives a single entry per CDR3 protein. Of fewer than 200,000 distinct CDR3 sequences listed, around a quarter are singletons. The chain uses TRBV7-2 and TRBJ2-1; TRBD1 is a possible D gene (5 bases). The sequence was obtained from a woman under 30 with alopecia areata. Some clones in this sample may be carry-over from other donors' samples. Sequenced material: whole blood, taken in connection with sensitization to the hapten diphenylcyclopropenone (DPC). In DNA form, the CDR3 reads TGTGCCAGCAGCCCTGTTGCAGGGCGTAACAATGAGCAGTTCTTC. It encodes CASSPVAGRNNEQFF. The complete variable domain, with remaining parts taken from reference TRBV7-2 and TRBJ2-1, reads GAGVSQSPSNKVTEKGKDVELRCDPISGHTALYWYRQSLGQGLEFLIYFQGNSAPDKSGLPSDRFSAERTGGSVSTLTIQRTQQEDSAVYLCASSPVAGRNNEQFFGPGTRLTVL.